These T cell receptor beta chains were read from a single sample in a study of T cells in Graves' hyperthyroidism and ophthalmopathy. MiXCR, run by TCRdb on the multiplex PCR reads, gives a single entry per CDR3 protein. The data contain 700,000 to 950,000 distinct CDR3 sequences, around 40% of them seen just once; the ten biggest clones take up around 29%. The sequenced material came from blood. All receptors derive from a woman aged 40 to 55 with Graves' hyperthyroidism. Both conserved end residues are part of each CDR3. D genes are given only for firm matches. Clone size is stated in some rows and not others, as once, few, many or a class when expanded.

clone_size j_call v_call d_call cdr3_aa cdr3_nt
few TRBJ1-5 TRBV4-1 - CASSQETTDWDKSQHF TGCGCCAGCAGCCAAGAAACGACAGACTGGGATAAGTCCCAGCATTTT
many TRBJ2-7 TRBV29-1 - CSVEDPVRGAYEQYF TGCAGCGTTGAAGATCCGGTCCGAGGAGCCTACGAGCAGTACTTC
few TRBJ2-7 TRBV7-2 TRBD1 CASSYPGQGTHEQYF TGTGCCAGCAGTTATCCGGGACAGGGGACCCACGAGCAGTACTTC
- TRBJ1-5 TRBV7-2 TRBD1 CASSSQGLQGTGRNQPQHF TGTGCCAGCAGTTCCCAAGGGCTCCAGGGGACAGGGAGAAATCAGCCCCAGCATTTT
few TRBJ1-2 TRBV5-4 - CASSLDRAGGGYTF TGTGCCAGCAGCTTGGACCGAGCCGGGGGAGGCTACACCTTC
few TRBJ1-2 TRBV7-9 - CASSFNGANYGYTF TGTGCCAGCAGCTTTAACGGAGCTAACTATGGCTACACCTTC
- TRBJ1-2 TRBV15 TRBD1 CATSRQPGTDPNYGYTF TGTGCCACCAGCAGACAGCCCGGGACAGACCCGAACTATGGCTACACCTTC
many TRBJ2-6 TRBV29-1 - CSAKTIRGPGANVLTF TGCAGCGCCAAAACGATCAGGGGACCTGGGGCCAACGTCCTGACTTTC
- TRBJ2-3 TRBV5-1 - CASSLNTDTQYF TGCGCCAGCAGCTTGAACACAGATACGCAGTATTTT
many TRBJ1-5 TRBV10-3 - CAPQGVCNNQPQHF TGTGCCCCCCAAGGGGTTTGTAACAATCAGCCCCAGCATTTT
few TRBJ2-7 TRBV4-3 TRBD1 CASSQDSRTGAALEQYF TGCGCCAGCAGCCAAGATAGTCGGACAGGGGCGGCTCTCGAGCAGTACTTC
many TRBJ2-7 TRBV19 TRBD1 CASSMGQGHSYEQYF TGTGCCAGTAGTATGGGACAGGGTCACTCCTACGAGCAGTACTTC
- TRBJ1-2 TRBV7-2 - CASSYQGADYGYTF TGTGCCAGCAGCTACCAGGGAGCGGACTATGGCTACACCTTC
many TRBJ1-6 TRBV19 TRBD1 CASRRGTGDSPLHF TGTGCCAGTAGGCGTGGGACAGGGGATTCACCCCTCCACTTT
- TRBJ1-1 TRBV9 - CASSDLRGNTEAFF TGTGCCAGCAGCGATCTCAGGGGGAACACTGAAGCTTTCTTT
- TRBJ1-4 TRBV7-9 - CASSSTGSALREKLFF TGTGCCAGCAGCTCCACCGGGTCAGCTTTACGTGAAAAACTGTTTTTT
many TRBJ1-4 TRBV29-1 - CSVVGQINEKLFF TGCAGCGTTGTAGGGCAGATTAATGAAAAACTGTTTTTT
many TRBJ2-7 TRBV9 - CASSVNWQVDTYEQYF TGTGCCAGCAGCGTAAACTGGCAGGTGGACACCTACGAGCAGTACTTC
few TRBJ1-1 TRBV7-2 - CASSRGTELKAFF TGTGCCAGCAGTCGGGGGACGGAACTTAAAGCTTTCTTT
- TRBJ1-1 TRBV20-1 TRBD1 CSARDRMNTEAFF TGCAGTGCTAGGGACAGGATGAACACTGAAGCTTTCTTT
- TRBJ1-1 TRBV6-6 - CASRSYSGTEAFF TGTGCCAGTCGATCCTATTCAGGGACTGAAGCTTTCTTT
many TRBJ2-6 TRBV7-9 - CASSPTGTTSGANVLTF TGTGCCAGCAGCCCTACAGGGACCACCTCTGGGGCCAACGTCCTGACTTTC
- TRBJ2-4 TRBV11-1 - CASSPPGADIQYF TGTGCCAGCAGCCCTCCTGGGGCGGACATTCAGTACTTC
many TRBJ1-2 TRBV7-6 - CASSQILNRGGYGYTF TGTGCCAGCAGCCAAATCTTGAACAGAGGTGGCTATGGCTACACCTTC
many TRBJ1-1 TRBV7-9 TRBD1 CASSLRTGRAEAFF TGTGCCAGCAGCCTGCGGACAGGGAGGGCTGAAGCTTTCTTT
many TRBJ1-2 TRBV7-6 - CASSLEVEGWGGYTF TGTGCCAGCAGCTTAGAAGTCGAGGGTTGGGGGGGCTACACCTTC
- TRBJ1-5 TRBV10-3 - CAIRDSSNQPQHF TGTGCCATCAGAGACAGTTCCAATCAGCCCCAGCATTTT
- TRBJ1-4 TRBV9 - CASSAVGGLYEKLFF TGTGCCAGCAGCGCCGTCGGGGGGCTTTATGAAAAACTGTTTTTT
many TRBJ2-6 TRBV6-6 - CASRARLFSGANVLTF TGTGCCAGCAGAGCTCGCTTGTTCTCTGGGGCCAACGTCCTGACTTTC
- TRBJ2-2 TRBV7-9 - CASSPDVGELFF TGTGCCAGCAGCCCCGACGTCGGGGAGCTGTTTTTT
many TRBJ1-2 TRBV4-3 TRBD1 CASSQGTGDGYTF TGTGCCAGCAGTCAGGGGACAGGGGATGGCTACACCTTC
many TRBJ2-5 TRBV20-1 - CSADGQETQYF TGCAGTGCGGACGGACAAGAGACCCAGTACTTC
many TRBJ2-5 TRBV7-2 - CASSSYQETQYF TGTGCCAGCAGCTCGTACCAAGAGACCCAGTACTTC
few TRBJ2-7 TRBV12-5 - CASGYPAREQYF TGTGCTAGTGGTTACCCTGCGCGCGAGCAGTACTTC
many TRBJ2-6 TRBV10-3 - CASRAAGSGANVLTF TGTGCCAGCAGGGCAGCAGGGTCTGGGGCCAACGTCCTGACTTTC
many TRBJ1-5 TRBV5-1 TRBD1 CASSFTGDGQPQHF TGCGCCAGCAGCTTTACAGGGGACGGGCAGCCCCAGCATTTT
many TRBJ1-6 TRBV20-1 TRBD1 CSARDLDRWNSPLHF TGCAGTGCTAGAGATTTGGACAGGTGGAATTCACCCCTCCACTTT
- TRBJ1-5 TRBV12-3/TRBV12-4 - CASRDLRGGNQPQHF TGTGCCAGCAGGGACCTCAGAGGGGGCAATCAGCCCCAGCATTTT
many TRBJ1-4 TRBV4-2 TRBD1 CASSQDDRGMEKLFF TGTGCCAGCAGCCAAGATGACAGGGGGATGGAAAAACTGTTTTTT
- TRBJ1-2 TRBV7-9 TRBD1 CASRPTETGGSYGYTF TGTGCCAGCAGACCGACCGAGACAGGGGGGTCGTATGGCTACACCTTC
- TRBJ2-5 TRBV27 - CASSLPGAQRVPETQYF TGTGCCAGCAGTTTACCCGGTGCCCAACGTGTCCCGGAGACCCAGTACTTC
- TRBJ1-1 TRBV4-2 - CASSQGSNRATEAFF TGTGCCAGCAGCCAAGGATCGAACAGGGCCACTGAAGCTTTCTTT
- TRBJ1-1 TRBV25-1 - CASKSPGKTEAFF TGTGCCAGCAAAAGCCCGGGGAAAACTGAAGCTTTCTTT
- TRBJ2-2 TRBV29-1 - CSFAGLDTGELFF TGCAGCTTCGCGGGCCTAGACACCGGGGAGCTGTTTTTT
- TRBJ1-4 TRBV10-3 - CAIRGYDNEKLFF TGTGCCATCAGGGGCTATGATAATGAAAAACTGTTTTTT
many TRBJ1-1 TRBV24-1 - CATSDRDTEAFF TGTGCCACCAGTGATAGGGACACTGAAGCTTTCTTT
- TRBJ2-7 TRBV29-1 TRBD1 CSVRGQRPYEQYF TGCAGCGTTCGGGGACAGAGACCCTACGAGCAGTACTTC
- TRBJ1-2 TRBV5-1 - CASSLDFPVYYGYTF TGCGCCAGCAGCTTGGATTTCCCAGTATACTATGGCTACACCTTC
many TRBJ2-7 TRBV29-1 - CSVALGGSYEQYF TGCAGCGTTGCCCTAGGGGGGTCCTACGAGCAGTACTTC
- TRBJ1-6 TRBV12-3/TRBV12-4 TRBD1 CASSPLTGDDNSPLHF TGTGCCAGCAGCCCTCTAACAGGGGACGATAATTCACCCCTCCACTTT
- TRBJ2-6 TRBV28 TRBD1 CASSPTTGGSGANVLTF TGTGCCAGCAGTCCGACGACAGGGGGCTCTGGGGCCAACGTCCTGACTTTC
- TRBJ2-7 TRBV5-1 TRBD2 CASSLNLGGRSYEQYF TGCGCCAGCAGCCTGAATTTGGGAGGGAGGTCCTACGAGCAGTACTTC
- TRBJ1-3 TRBV12-3/TRBV12-4 - CASSSRVAGHTIYF TGTGCCAGCAGTTCCCGGGTGGCTGGACACACCATATATTTT
many TRBJ1-2 TRBV20-1 - CSARSTLYGYTF TGCAGTGCTAGATCGACTCTCTATGGCTACACCTTC
- TRBJ1-2 TRBV19 - CASARGGEYGYTF TGTGCCAGTGCTAGGGGGGGAGAGTATGGCTACACCTTC
once TRBJ2-6 TRBV12-5 - CASGLEARGGSGANVLTF TGTGCTAGTGGTTTGGAGGCCAGGGGGGGCTCTGGGGCCAACGTCCTGACTTTC